This entry concerns a single TCR beta chain. This may be a read error: a much more frequent sequence differs by one nucleotide. This CDR3 contains 12 residues. From germline, CDR1 is MNHGY and CDR2 SAAAGT. This specimen belongs to a study of molecular identifiers for immune sequencing clone quantification. TCRdb reanalysed the PCR reads using MiXCR and keeps one entry per CDR3 protein. The sample shows some 320,000 distinct CDR3 sequences, 24% of them seen only once. Source material: naive CD8+ T cells from blood, with Jurkat cell RNA spiked in. The subset here: FACS-sorted CD8+CD4-CCR7+CD45RA+ naive T cells. The clonotype comes from a human donor in good health. Some libraries in this study had Jurkat cell RNA spiked in. The genes are TRBV6-8 and TRBJ1-5; D is unresolved. The CDR3 coding sequence is TGTGCCAGCAGCCCCAACAATCAGCCCCAGCCTTTT. Protein: CASSPNNQPQPF.